The next 30 T cell receptor beta chains were all read from a single sample in a study of CD8 T cells in ankylosing spondylitis. Study-level points and caveats: Ankylosing spondylitis blood appeared to carry a characteristic TCR beta motif of several highly homologous variants.

TCRdb ran MiXCR on the 5' RACE reads and lists one entry per CDR3 protein. The sample has roughly 450,000 distinct CDR3 sequences; about 25% are singletons. These receptors' antigens are unknown. Sequencing was performed on blood, either unsorted or a sorted T cell fraction (not recorded which). The receptors were sampled from a male donor with ankylosing spondylitis.

The J gene is TRBJ1-1, the V gene TRBV11-2; D gene uncertain. Trimming stripped 3 bases from V and 0 bases from J, with 11 bases between. This CDR3 has 15 residues. CDR1 and CDR2 from the germline V gene are SGHAT and FQNNGV. The CDR3 DNA follows: TGTGCCAGCAGCTTCGTGTTAGGAATGAACACTGAAGCTTTCTTT. Amino acids: CASSFVLGMNTEAFF.

The sample holds one count of this clonotype. This sequence joins TRBV15 and TRBJ2-2, with D perhaps matching TRBD2 (7 bases). The V end was cut by 7 bases, the J end by 0 bases, with 15 bases between. Germline V gene sequence: CDR1 LNHNV, CDR2 YYDKDF (reference sequence). The CDR3 length is 16 residues. The CDR3 sequence: CATKAGHDTNTGELFF. CDR3 coding DNA: TGTGCCACCAAAGCGGGACACGATACGAACACCGGGGAGCTGTTTTTT.

The chain has TRBV12-3 or TRBV12-4 and TRBJ1-5, with D perhaps TRBD1 (6 bases). V was trimmed by 1 base and J by 4 bases, leaving 11 bases between them. This CDR3 region has 15 residues. CDR3 sequence reads: CASSLDQQGNQPQHF. The CDR3 region has the DNA TGTGCCAGCAGTTTAGATCAGCAGGGGAATCAGCCCCAGCATTTT.

The table lists this clonotype with a few counts. V usage is TRBV20-1 and J usage is TRBJ2-7; D possibly corresponds to TRBD1 (6 bases). The CDR3 runs 15 residues. Trimming took 4 bases from V and 1 from J, leaving 17 bases between them. The germline V gene has CDR1 DFQATT and CDR2 SNEGSKA (reference sequence). CDR3 sequence (DNA): TGCAGTGCTACCGACTCGACAGGACGATCCTACGAGCAGTACGTC. Protein product: CSATDSTGRSYEQYV.

The V gene is TRBV10-3, the J gene TRBJ2-7; no definite D call. CDR3 length: 17 amino acids. Germline CDR1 ENHRY, CDR2 SYGVKD. The V and J ends lost 3 bases and 5 bases respectively, with 23 bases between them. CDR3 sequence: CAISDIPGGVDPNEQYF. The CDR3 region has the DNA TGTGCCATCAGTGACATCCCGGGCGGCGTTGATCCGAACGAGCAGTACTTC.

The chain links TRBV10-3 to TRBJ2-1, with a weak D call TRBD1 (5 bases). The germline gives CDR1 ENHRY, CDR2 SYGVKD. V was shortened by 3 bases and J by 7 bases, with 10 bases between the two germline ends. The CDR3 runs 13 residues. CDR3 residues: CAISDRERNEQFF. In DNA, the CDR3 is TGTGCCATCAGTGACAGGGAACGGAATGAGCAGTTCTTC.

The rearrangement links TRBV11-2 to TRBJ2-1, with 7 bases fitting TRBD1. This CDR3 has 14 residues. The germline V gene encodes CDR1 SGHAT and CDR2 FQNNGV. Trimming cost V 5 bases and J 6 bases; bases outside gene matches: 7. The CDR3 DNA follows: TGTGCCAGCAGCCGACAGGGTCGGGGCAATGAGCAGTTCTTC. Protein: CASSRQGRGNEQFF.

For this clonotype: Possible read error: a much larger clone is one base away. The rearrangement uses TRBV20-1 and TRBJ2-7, with 7 nucleotides matching TRBD1. The CDR3 runs to 14 residues. With 4 bases clipped from V and 4 bases from J, the junction kept 10 bases outside the gene matches. Germline CDR1 is DFQATT and CDR2 is SNEGSKA (reference sequence). The CDR3 reads CSAKTGLVNYEQYF. DNA for the CDR3: TGCAGTGCTAAGACAGGGCTTGTTAATTACGAGCAGTACTTC.

The sample holds a few counts of this clonotype. This chain joins TRBV10-3 and TRBJ1-4; D is possibly TRBD1 (5 bases). The V gene lost 8 bases and the J gene lost 7 bases, with 11 bases spanning the gap. Germline V gene lookup returns CDR1 ENHRY and CDR2 SYGVKD. CDR3 length: 12 amino acids. This CDR3 reads CAIAGQGEKLFF. The DNA of the CDR3 is TGTGCCATCGCAGGGCAGGGTGAAAAACTGTTTTTT.

The genes are TRBV2 and TRBJ2-1; 15 positions match TRBD2. The CDR3 has 15 residues. The ends lost 6 bases at V and 9 bases at J; junction bases unmatched: 6. Germline lookup yields CDR1 SNHLY and CDR2 FYNNEI. The CDR3 DNA reads as TGTGCCAGCAGACCGGGACTAGCGGGAGGAGGTGAGCAGTTCTTC. This codes for CASRPGLAGGGEQFF.

This clonotype has a handful of counts. The rearrangement joins TRBV6-1 to TRBJ2-7, with TRBD2 identical over 14 bases. The CDR3 is 16 amino acids. The germline V gene encodes CDR1 MNHNS and CDR2 SASEGT. Trimming took 6 bases from V and 7 from J; bases not matched to a gene: 11. CDR3 region: CASSARLAGGLGEQYV. The CDR3 region has the DNA TGTGCCAGCAGCGCCCGACTAGCGGGAGGGCTTGGGGAGCAGTACGTC.

This clonotype was seen many times. The chain is built from TRBV11-2 and TRBJ1-1; weak D call: TRBD1 (5 bases). Germline V gene sequence: CDR1 SGHAT, CDR2 FQNNGV. Deletions cut 1 base from V and 1 base from J, with 10 bases between. CDR3 length: 15 amino acids. The CDR3 reads CASSLALGPNTEAFF. The CDR3 DNA reads TGTGCCAGCAGCTTAGCGTTGGGACCGAACACTGAAGCTTTCTTT.

This clonotype showed up just a few times. This rearrangement joins TRBV12-3 or TRBV12-4 to TRBJ1-1; D perhaps matches TRBD1 (5 bases). Deletions cut 3 bases from V and 8 bases from J, with 13 bases between. The CDR3 runs to 13 residues. The CDR3 reads CASSFLGWGEAFF. CDR3 coding DNA: TGTGCCAGCAGTTTCCTAGGATGGGGGGAAGCTTTCTTT.

This clonotype was seen only a few times. The rearrangement uses TRBV11-2 and TRBJ2-2; 10 nucleotides agree with TRBD1. Germline loops: CDR1 SGHAT, CDR2 FQNNGV. The CDR3 has 14 amino acids. J gave up 7 bases and V 4 bases, and 3 bases lay outside the gene matches. CDR3 nucleotide sequence: TGTGCCAGCAGCTCGGGACAGGGGTACGGGGAGCTGTTTTTT. This encodes CASSSGQGYGELFF.

This clonotype was counted once. The V gene is TRBV25-1, the J gene TRBJ2-6; the D gene could be TRBD1 or TRBD2 (5 bases each). CDR1 and CDR2 (germline): MGHDK, SYGVNS. Trimming cost V 3 bases and J 0 bases, with 15 bases left between them. This CDR3 region has 18 residues. The CDR3, as DNA: TGTGCCAGCAGTGATCTTCAGGGTGGGAGCTCTGGGGCCAACGTCCTGACTTTC. Encoded protein: CASSDLQGGSSGANVLTF.

This clonotype was detected a few times. This chain links TRBV25-1 with TRBJ2-3; possible D gene TRBD2, 5 bases. The CDR3 length is 13 residues. Per germline, CDR1 MGHDK and CDR2 SYGVNS. The ends were cut back, 8 bases at V and 0 bases at J, with 9 bases in the middle. This CDR3 reads CASAGISTDTQYF. Here the CDR3 DNA reads TGTGCCAGCGCCGGGATTAGCACAGATACGCAGTATTTT.

This clonotype was picked up a small number of times. V gene TRBV11-3 combines with J gene TRBJ1-1; D call uncertain. CDR3 size: 12 residues. Per germline, CDR1 SGHNT and CDR2 YENEEA. The V end was cut by 5 bases, the J end by 3 bases, with 7 bases between. CDR3 region: CASSPTHTEAFF. The CDR3 DNA follows: TGTGCCAGCAGCCCCACACACACTGAAGCTTTCTTT. The variable domain in full, with the rest retrieved from reference TRBV11-3 and TRBJ1-1, is EAGVVQSPRYKIIEKKQPVAFWCNPISGHNTLYWYLQNLGQGPELLIRYENEEAVDDSQLPKDRFSAERLKGVDSTLKIQPAELGDSAVYLCASSPTHTEAFFGQGTRLTVV.

This chain links TRBV20-1 with TRBJ1-5; no clear D gene. This CDR3 comprises 14 residues. CDR1 DFQATT and CDR2 SNEGSKA come from the germline V gene (reference sequence). V lost 4 bases and J 0 bases, leaving 10 bases between the germline ends. The CDR3 sequence is CSAKGESSNQPQHF. In DNA form, the CDR3 reads TGCAGTGCTAAGGGAGAATCTAGCAATCAGCCCCAGCATTTT.

This clonotype was seen a handful of times. This chain links TRBV24-1 with TRBJ2-1, with D perhaps matching TRBD2 (6 bases). This CDR3 has 15 residues. The germline V gene has CDR1 KGHDR and CDR2 SFDVKD. With 1 base removed from V and 7 bases from J, the gap between germline ends came to 13 bases. CDR3 loop: CATSDFTGDGNEQFF. CDR3 nucleotides: TGTGCCACCAGTGATTTTACGGGAGACGGGAATGAGCAGTTCTTC.

This rearrangement joins TRBV12-3 or TRBV12-4 to TRBJ2-1; no reliable D call. Between the trimmed V and J ends, which lost 6 bases and 12 bases, there was a span of 12 bases. The CDR3 has 11 amino acids. CDR3 residues: CASSDPGGQFF. For the CDR3, the DNA is TGTGCCAGCAGCGACCCTGGCGGGCAGTTCTTC.

This clonotype was seen only a few times. CDR3 bases: TGTGCCACCAGTGATTCGAGGGAACAGCCCCAGCATTTT. It codes for CATSDSREQPQHF. The rearrangement uses TRBV24-1 and TRBJ1-5; the D is unclear. Germline values: CDR1 KGHDR, CDR2 SFDVKD. The germline V and J ends were trimmed by 2 bases and 7 bases, with 8 bases remaining between them. This CDR3 contains 13 residues.

This clonotype came up many times. The J gene is TRBJ2-2, the V gene TRBV12-3 or TRBV12-4; possible D gene TRBD2, 6 bases. V was clipped by 0 bases and J by 4 bases, with 9 bases between them. The CDR3 runs 15 residues. Written as DNA, the CDR3 is TGTGCCAGCAGTTTAGCGGGAGGAGGCACCGGGGAGCTGTTTTTT. This gives the protein CASSLAGGGTGELFF.

This chain links TRBV27 with TRBJ2-3; D may be TRBD2 (6 bases). V dropped 3 bases and J dropped 4 bases, with 14 bases sitting between them. The CDR3 extends over 15 amino acids. CDR1 MNHEY and CDR2 SMNVEV come from the germline V gene (reference sequence). CDR3 sequence (DNA): TGTGCCAGCAGTTTCGGCCCGGGGGTCTCAGATACGCAGTATTTT. Its protein product is CASSFGPGVSDTQYF.

The genes are TRBV7-8 and TRBJ1-2; D is unclear. V was pared by 1 base and J by 1 base, with 10 bases between. The CDR3 has 15 amino acids. Germline V gives CDR1 SGHVS, CDR2 FQNEAQ. CDR3 loop: CASSLDDSFNYGYTF. The CDR3 DNA reads TGTGCCAGCAGCTTAGATGATAGCTTTAACTATGGCTACACCTTC.

In its sample, this clonotype was seen a few times. The chain carries TRBV18 and TRBJ2-1; D is possibly TRBD1 or TRBD2 (5 bases each). The ends were cut back, 6 bases at V and 8 bases at J, with 17 bases in the middle. Germline V CDR1 and CDR2: KGHSH, LQKENI. This CDR3 comprises 14 residues. CDR3 sequence (DNA): TGTGCCAGCTCCTCGGGACCGGAATGGGATGAGCAGTTCTTC. This sequence encodes CASSSGPEWDEQFF.

This clonotype was seen a handful of times. V is TRBV7-9 and J is TRBJ1-2, with TRBD1 as a possible D gene (5 bases). Per germline, CDR1 SEHNR and CDR2 FQNEAQ (reference sequence). Trimming took off 5 bases at V and 8 bases at J, with 18 bases between the two ends. The CDR3 loop spans 14 amino acids. The CDR3 spells CASSKHQGSEGYTF. CDR3 bases: TGTGCCAGCAGCAAACATCAGGGCAGTGAGGGCTACACCTTC.

This clonotype was seen only a few times. The chain combines TRBV12-3 or TRBV12-4 with TRBJ2-5; no definite D call. The CDR3 runs to 13 residues. V was cut by 6 bases and J by 5 bases, with 13 bases left in between. The CDR3 is CASSKRAEETQYF. Here the CDR3 DNA reads TGTGCCAGCAGCAAACGGGCTGAGGAGACCCAGTACTTC.

This clonotype has more than one count but fewer than ten. The DNA for the CDR3 is TGTGCCAGCAGTCCCGGGACAGGGGGCGACTTCTATGGCTACACCTTC. Its translation: CASSPGTGGDFYGYTF. The V and J genes are TRBV28 and TRBJ1-2, with TRBD1 matching 12 bases. The V gene's germline CDR1 is MDHEN and CDR2 SYDVKM. With 5 bases clipped from V and 4 bases from J, the junction kept 8 bases outside the gene matches. This CDR3 is 16 amino acids long.

This clonotype was counted only a few times. This chain links TRBV20-1 with TRBJ2-1, with 7 bases identical to TRBD2. The ends lost 3 bases at V and 1 base at J; junction bases unmatched: 6. Germline loops: CDR1 DFQATT, CDR2 SNEGSKA (reference sequence). The CDR3 is 15 residues long. The CDR3 DNA reads as TGCAGTGCTAGGAACCTAGCGGTGTCCTACAATGAGCAGTTCTTC. Residues: CSARNLAVSYNEQFF.

In its sample, this clonotype was seen a few times. The rearrangement uses TRBV30 and TRBJ2-3, with TRBD2 matching over 12 bases. The junction had 13 bases not matched to a gene; V was cut back by 4 bases and J by 8 bases. CDR1 is GTSNPN, CDR2 SVGIG, per germline (reference sequence). The CDR3 spans 16 residues. Here the CDR3 DNA reads TGTGCCTGGAACCTATTACTAGCGGGAGGCCAGGGTACGCAGTATTTT. Protein product: CAWNLLLAGGQGTQYF.